The entry below describes one T cell receptor (beta chain). Its target is unknown. This CDR3 contains 15 residues. With 3 bases removed from V and 9 bases from J, the gap between germline ends came to 19 bases. Germline CDR1 reads SGDLS; CDR2 reads YYNGEE. These data are taken from a study of blood T cells in healthy people across ages. Study-level findings and limits: TCR beta diversity per million T cells fell roughly linearly with age. The study found more naive CD4+ cells and higher diversity in long-lived than aged donors.

Together with a sample-barcoded 5' primer, a J-beta primer mix was included in a second PCR lasting 7 to 11 cycles. Sequencing of every sample gave 2.5 million or more CDR3-containing paired-end reads. Using its own MiXCR run on the 5' RACE reads, TCRdb lists one record per CDR3 protein. Among 1.5 million to 1.8 million distinct CDR3 sequences listed, 35% to 45% were seen once. There were healthy Caucasian individuals from Russia, aged roughly 6 to 95, serving as donors. This chain connects TRBV9 to TRBJ2-1; D gene uncertain. The sequence derives from a woman between 18 and 29 years old in good health. Sequencing was performed on blood. For the CDR3, the DNA is TGTGCCAGCAGCGCGACACTTACTGGGCTTGTTGAGCAGTTCTTC. Translated: CASSATLTGLVEQFF. The whole variable domain, filled in from reference TRBV9 and TRBJ2-1, reads DSGVTQTPKHLITATGQRVTLRCSPRSGDLSVYWYQQSLDQGLQFLIQYYNGEERAKGNILERFSAQQFPDLHSELNLSSLELGDSALYFCASSATLTGLVEQFFGPGTRLTVL.